Listed below are T cell receptor beta chains from one sample, sequenced in a study of regulatory T cells in long-lasting Graves disease. TCRdb used MiXCR to reprocess the multiplex PCR reads, holding one entry per CDR3 protein. This sample carries approximately 290,000 distinct CDR3 sequences, roughly a fifth of them seen once, and the ten largest clones take roughly 56%. Sample: peripheral blood mononuclear cells (PBMCs), taken when the disease was refractory, from a patient treated with antithyroid drugs. Receptor source: a female donor with Graves disease. The CDR3 runs from the conserved cysteine through the conserved F or W. Each record gives: J gene, D gene, CDR3 length, V gene, clone size, CDR3 DNA, CDR3 protein. D genes are given only for firm matches. Clone size is shown for a subset of rows, as once, few, many or a class of expanded clone.

TRBJ1-4 . 13 TRBV7-2 few TGTGCCAGCAGCTTAGCGATCCGAGAAAAACTGTTTTTT CASSLAIREKLFF
TRBJ2-3 TRBD2 16 TRBV18 . TGTGCCAGCTCACCAAGCGGGAGTACGGGAACCCTTACGCAGTATTTT CASSPSGSTGTLTQYF
TRBJ1-1 . 13 TRBV5-4 few TGTGCCAGCAGCTGGGGATCGAACACTGAAGCTTTCTTT CASSWGSNTEAFF
TRBJ2-5 . 14 TRBV20-1 many TGCAGTGCGACCCCCGGGACGTTGCAAGAGACCCAGTACTTC CSATPGTLQETQYF
TRBJ2-3 . 18 TRBV28 . TGTGCCAGCAGTTTTTTTATAGGCACCGGCTATAGCACAGATACGCAGTATTTT CASSFFIGTGYSTDTQYF
TRBJ2-1 . 16 TRBV12-3/TRBV12-4 few TGTGCCAGCACCGGGGGGCAAACTGTAACTGGGGTGCAACAGTTCTTC CASTGGQTVTGVQQFF
TRBJ1-1 . 15 TRBV27 many TGTGCCAGCAGTTTCGTGACCACGGTGAACACTGAAGCTTTCTTT CASSFVTTVNTEAFF
TRBJ1-1 . 16 TRBV7-8 few TGTGCCAGCAGCACGCCTCTGGGGGGGGGTCTGAATGAAGCTTTCTTT CASSTPLGGGLNEAFF
TRBJ2-7 TRBD2 17 TRBV11-2 . TGTGCCAGCAGCTTAGTCCCGGGACTAGCGGCTTCCTACGAGCAGTACTTC CASSLVPGLAASYEQYF
TRBJ2-1 TRBD2 17 TRBV6-2/TRBV6-3 . TGTGCCAGCAGTTACGGGCGAACCGGGACTAGATACAATGAGCAGTTCTTC CASSYGRTGTRYNEQFF
TRBJ2-2 TRBD1 15 TRBV30 . TGTGCCCACCCGCGACAGGGGGCGCGGGCCGGGGAGCTGTTTTTT CAHPRQGARAGELFF
TRBJ2-2 TRBD2 17 TRBV10-3 many TGTGCCATCAGTGACCTAGGAGCGGGAGGAGGTGCCGGGGAGCTGTTTTTT CAISDLGAGGGAGELFF
TRBJ2-7 TRBD1 15 TRBV6-1 few TGTGCCAGCAGGAGCACCGGGACAGGGAAGATGGAGCAGTACTTC CASRSTGTGKMEQYF
TRBJ1-5 . 15 TRBV19 . TGTGCCAGTAGTACGACGGGGTATAGCAATCAGTCCCAGCATTTT CASSTTGYSNQSQHF
TRBJ2-6 TRBD1 18 TRBV7-2 . TGTGCCAGCAGCTTAGAGGGCAGGGGGCGGAGTGGGGCCAACGTCCTGACTTTC CASSLEGRGRSGANVLTF
TRBJ1-5 . 17 TRBV14 few TGTGCCAGCAGCCAAGAAGGGGAGACAACGGTATATCAGCCCCAGCATTTT CASSQEGETTVYQPQHF
TRBJ2-7 TRBD1 13 TRBV30 few TGTGCCCTGGTTCGGGACAGTTCCTACGAGCAGTACTTC CALVRDSSYEQYF
TRBJ2-7 TRBD2 18 TRBV5-1 many TGCGCCAGCAGCTTCTCCCTGGGACTAGCGGGAGCGACCTACGAGCAGTACTTC CASSFSLGLAGATYEQYF
TRBJ2-2 TRBD1 15 TRBV11-2 . TGTGCCAGCAGCCCGCTGGGGACAGACACCGGGGAGCTGTTTTTT CASSPLGTDTGELFF
TRBJ2-2 TRBD2 13 TRBV24-1 . TGTGCCACCAGTGATTTGGTGGCGGGGGAGCTGTCTTTT CATSDLVAGELSF
TRBJ2-2 TRBD2 17 TRBV19 . TGTGCCAGTAGTATCCGACTAGCGGGAGGGAACACCGGGGAGCTGTTTTTT CASSIRLAGGNTGELFF
TRBJ2-7 . 14 TRBV7-2 . TGTGCCAGCAGCTTAGCGCCTGGGGTCTACGAGCAGTACTTC CASSLAPGVYEQYF
TRBJ2-5 TRBD2 14 TRBV15 few TGTGCCACCAGCCGAGCGGGAGGGGGGGAGACCCAGTACTTC CATSRAGGGETQYF
TRBJ1-4 . 13 TRBV7-9 few TGTGCCAGCAGCCCGGAGTTGGATGAAAAACTGTTTTTT CASSPELDEKLFF
TRBJ2-2 . 12 TRBV30 many TGTGCCTGGAGTTCTCACACCGGGGAGCTGTTTTTT CAWSSHTGELFF
TRBJ2-7 TRBD1 15 TRBV6-1 . TGTGCCAGCAGGGGCTCCGGGACAGGGATGGGCGAGCAGTACTTC CASRGSGTGMGEQYF
TRBJ2-2 TRBD2 16 TRBV4-1 few TGCGCCAGCAGCCATCCGGGAGGGGGAAGGACCGGGGAGCTGTTTTTT CASSHPGGGRTGELFF
TRBJ1-2 . 14 TRBV6-2/TRBV6-3 . TGTGCCAGCAGTTACTTAAAGGGTGGCTATGGCTACACCTTC CASSYLKGGYGYTF
TRBJ2-7 TRBD2 15 TRBV20-1 few TGCAGTGCTCTGTCTAGCGGGAGGGCCAGGGACGAGCAGTACTTC CSALSSGRARDEQYF
TRBJ2-5 . 14 TRBV7-9 few TGTGCCAGCAGCTTAGGGCCTCACTTTGGTACCCAGTACTTC CASSLGPHFGTQYF
TRBJ1-1 . 16 TRBV27 . TGTGCCAGCAGTCCCTCCAGGCAGCGCCTAAACACTGAAGCTTTCTTT CASSPSRQRLNTEAFF
TRBJ2-7 . 15 TRBV7-2 . TGTGCCAGCAGCCCCCCTGGAGCGGACTCCTACGAGCAGTACTTC CASSPPGADSYEQYF
TRBJ2-1 TRBD2 18 TRBV6-1 few TGTGCCAGCAGGACCGGGACTAGCGGGTCCTACTCCTACAATGAGCAGTTCTTC CASRTGTSGSYSYNEQFF
TRBJ1-6 . 11 TRBV20-1 few TGCAGTGCTAGAGAAGGGGCCCCCCTCCACTTT CSAREGAPLHF
TRBJ1-4 TRBD1 14 TRBV28 many TGTGCCAGCAATTCGACAGGGGATAATGAAAAACTGTTTTTT CASNSTGDNEKLFF
TRBJ2-7 TRBD2 14 TRBV28 many TGTGCCAGCAGTTTAGGTAGCGGGGGCTACGAGCAGTACTTC CASSLGSGGYEQYF
TRBJ2-7 TRBD2 15 TRBV7-2 many TGTGCCAGCGGGACTAGCGGGAGTAGTACCTACGAGCAGTACTTC CASGTSGSSTYEQYF
TRBJ1-1 . 12 TRBV29-1 . TGCAGCGGAACAGGAATGAACACTGAAGCTTTCTTT CSGTGMNTEAFF
TRBJ1-5 . 15 TRBV18 many TGTGCCAGCTCACCAGACACCTATAGCAATCAGCCCCAGCATTTT CASSPDTYSNQPQHF
TRBJ2-5 TRBD1 16 TRBV28 many TGTGCCAGCAGTACCGGACAGGGGTTTCCCCAAGAGACCCAGTACTTC CASSTGQGFPQETQYF
TRBJ1-4 . 16 TRBV10-2 few TGCGCCAGCAGTGACCCTTCAGGAGCAACTAATGAAAAACTGTTTTTT CASSDPSGATNEKLFF
TRBJ2-3 TRBD2 15 TRBV12-3/TRBV12-4 many TGTGCCAGCAGTCCCCCCTATAGCGGGAGGAATACGCAGTATTTT CASSPPYSGRNTQYF
TRBJ2-7 . 12 TRBV11-2 . TGTGCCAGCAGCCCCCGGACCTACGAGCAGTACTTC CASSPRTYEQYF
TRBJ2-2 . 14 TRBV11-2 many TGTGCCAGCAGCTTAGATCCGAGTTCCGGGGAGCTGTTTTTT CASSLDPSSGELFF
TRBJ1-5 TRBD1 15 TRBV19 few TGTGCCAGTAGGGGGACAGGACATAGCAATCAGCCCCAGCATTTT CASRGTGHSNQPQHF
TRBJ2-7 . 13 TRBV28 . TGTGCCAGCAGTGGACTTGGGGTCTACGAGCAGTACTTC CASSGLGVYEQYF
TRBJ1-6 . 16 TRBV27 . TGTGCCAGCAGTTTATCGGGGGGCGGCTATAATTCACCCCTCCACTTT CASSLSGGGYNSPLHF
TRBJ2-5 . 13 TRBV6-1 . TGTGCCAGCGGATGGGGGGCTCACGAGACCCAGTACTTC CASGWGAHETQYF
TRBJ2-4 TRBD1 14 TRBV5-6 few TGTGCCAGCAGTCAACCGGGACAGGGAAACATTCAGTACTTC CASSQPGQGNIQYF
TRBJ2-2 . 16 TRBV4-1 few TGCGCCAGCAGCCAGAGGTTAGCGGAGAACACCGGGGAGCTGTTTTTT CASSQRLAENTGELFF
TRBJ2-7 TRBD2 17 TRBV7-9 few TGTGCCAGCAGCTCCGGACTAGCGGGAGACGGGGTCCACGAGCAGTACTTC CASSSGLAGDGVHEQYF
TRBJ1-4 . 14 TRBV28 many TGTGCCAGCAGTTTAAGTCAAGGGTGGGAAAAACTGTTTTTT CASSLSQGWEKLFF
TRBJ1-2 . 14 TRBV5-1 . TGCGCCAGCAGCTCATTGGGGACGGGGTATGGCTACACCTTC CASSSLGTGYGYTF
TRBJ2-7 . 18 TRBV25-1 many TGTGCCAGCAGTGAATATTCCTTTAGCCCCCGATTCTCCTACGAGCAGTACTTC CASSEYSFSPRFSYEQYF